Detailed here is one T cell receptor (beta chain). As yet, its antigen is unknown. This sample is part of a study of CD8 T cells in ankylosing spondylitis. General observations from the study: With a CD8+ phenotype, disease-linked clones were relatively rare in peripheral blood. A TCR beta motif of under ten highly homologous variants appeared characteristic of ankylosing spondylitis blood. Some motif variants had been reported before (in reactive arthritis synovial fluid and blood).

Each TCR beta library was made by quantitative 5'-RACE that incorporated molecular barcodes. TCRdb used MiXCR to reprocess the 5' RACE reads, holding one entry per CDR3 protein. The data contain hundreds of thousands of distinct CDR3 sequences, 25% to 30% of them seen just once; the ten biggest clones take up approximately 1%. Material: blood, either unsorted or a sorted T cell fraction (not recorded which). The sequence was collected from a male donor with ankylosing spondylitis.

In nucleotides, the CDR3 is TGTGCCACCAGCAGAGGGGGGGGACCCGCCTACGAGCAGTACTTC. Its translation is CATSRGGGPAYEQYF. The chain joins TRBV15 to TRBJ2-7; 7 bases fit TRBD2. V trimming: 1 base; J trimming: 2 bases; junction bases outside the gene matches: 5. Germline CDR1 and CDR2: LNHNV and YYDKDF (reference sequence). The CDR3 loop spans 15 amino acids.